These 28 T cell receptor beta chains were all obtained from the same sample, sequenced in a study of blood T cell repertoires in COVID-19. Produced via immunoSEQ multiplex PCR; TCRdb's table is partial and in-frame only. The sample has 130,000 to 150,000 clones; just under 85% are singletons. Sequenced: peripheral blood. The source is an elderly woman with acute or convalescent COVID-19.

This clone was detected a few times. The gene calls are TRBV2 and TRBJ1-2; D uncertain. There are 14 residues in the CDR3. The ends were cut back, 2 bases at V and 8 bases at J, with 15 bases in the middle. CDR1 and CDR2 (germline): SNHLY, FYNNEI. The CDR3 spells CASSESRRSDGYTF. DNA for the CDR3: TGTGCCAGCAGTGAATCACGGCGGAGTGACGGCTACACCTTC.

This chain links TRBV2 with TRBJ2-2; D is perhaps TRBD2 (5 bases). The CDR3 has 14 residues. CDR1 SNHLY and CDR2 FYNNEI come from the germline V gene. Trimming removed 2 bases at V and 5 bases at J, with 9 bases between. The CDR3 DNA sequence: TGTGCCAGCAGTGAAAGGCTAGCAACCGGGGAGCTGTTTTTT. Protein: CASSERLATGELFF.

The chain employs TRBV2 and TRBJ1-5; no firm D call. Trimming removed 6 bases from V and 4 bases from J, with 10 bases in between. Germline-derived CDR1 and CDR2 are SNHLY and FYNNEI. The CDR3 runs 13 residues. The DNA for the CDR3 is TGTGCCAGCAGGAGGACTGGGAATCAGCCCCAGCATTTT. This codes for CASRRTGNQPQHF.

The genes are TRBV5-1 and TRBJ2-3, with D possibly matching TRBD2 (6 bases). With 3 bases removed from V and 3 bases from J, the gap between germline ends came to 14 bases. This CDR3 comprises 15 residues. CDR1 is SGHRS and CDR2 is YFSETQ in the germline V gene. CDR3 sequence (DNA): TGCGCCAGCAGCTCGGGACTGACTCTAACAGATACGCAGTATTTT. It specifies CASSSGLTLTDTQYF.

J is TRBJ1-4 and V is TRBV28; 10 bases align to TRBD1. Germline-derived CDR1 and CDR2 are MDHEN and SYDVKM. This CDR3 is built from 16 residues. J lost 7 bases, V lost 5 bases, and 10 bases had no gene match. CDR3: CASSTQPGTGAEKLFF. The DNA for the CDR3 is TGTGCCAGCAGTACACAACCCGGGACAGGGGCTGAAAAACTGTTTTTT.

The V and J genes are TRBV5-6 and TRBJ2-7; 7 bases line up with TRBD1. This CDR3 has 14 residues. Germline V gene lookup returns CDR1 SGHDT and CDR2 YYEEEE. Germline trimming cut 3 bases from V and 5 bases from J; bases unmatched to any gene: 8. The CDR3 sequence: CASSSLTGRHEQYF. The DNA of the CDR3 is TGTGCCAGCAGCTCCTTGACAGGGCGGCACGAGCAGTACTTC.

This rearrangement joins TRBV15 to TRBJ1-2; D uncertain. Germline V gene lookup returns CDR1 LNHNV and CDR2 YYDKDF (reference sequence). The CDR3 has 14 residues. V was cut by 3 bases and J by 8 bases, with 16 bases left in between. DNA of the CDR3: TGTGCCACCAGCAGGGGGAGGGTTGATGGGGGCTACACCTTC. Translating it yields CATSRGRVDGGYTF. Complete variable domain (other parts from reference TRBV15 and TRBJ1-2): DAMVIQNPRYQVTQFGKPVTLSCSQTLNHNVMYWYQQKSSQAPKLLFHYYDKDFNNEADTPDNFQSRRPNTSFCFLDIRSPGLGDTAMYLCATSRGRVDGGYTFGSGTRLTVV.

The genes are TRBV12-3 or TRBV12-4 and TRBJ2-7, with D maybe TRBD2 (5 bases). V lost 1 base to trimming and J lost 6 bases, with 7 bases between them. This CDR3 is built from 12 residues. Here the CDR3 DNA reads TGTGCCAGCAGTTTAGAGAGCGGCGAGCAGTACTTC. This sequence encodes CASSLESGEQYF.

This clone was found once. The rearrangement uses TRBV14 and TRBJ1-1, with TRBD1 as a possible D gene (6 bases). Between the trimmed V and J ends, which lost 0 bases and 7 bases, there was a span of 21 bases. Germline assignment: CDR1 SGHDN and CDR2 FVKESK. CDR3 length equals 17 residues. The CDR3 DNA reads TGTGCCAGCAGCCAAGATGCCGGGGACACACTGTTAAATGAAGCTTTCTTT. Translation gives CASSQDAGDTLLNEAFF.

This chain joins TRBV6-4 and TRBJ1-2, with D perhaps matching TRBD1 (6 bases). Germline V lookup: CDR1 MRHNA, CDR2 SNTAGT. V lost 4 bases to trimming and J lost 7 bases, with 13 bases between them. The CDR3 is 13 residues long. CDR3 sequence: CASSGSRGSGYTF. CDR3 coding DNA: TGTGCCAGCAGTGGCTCTAGGGGGTCTGGCTACACCTTC.

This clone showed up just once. The DNA for the CDR3 is TGCGCCAGCAGCTTCCTCCGGGACAGCGCTCTTTACGAGCAGTACTTC. This gives the protein CASSFLRDSALYEQYF. The chain links TRBV5-1 to TRBJ2-7, with 7 bases that match TRBD1. Unmatched junction bases numbered 12, after V lost 2 bases and J lost 4 bases. CDR1 is SGHRS and CDR2 is YFSETQ in the germline V gene. The CDR3 covers 16 residues.

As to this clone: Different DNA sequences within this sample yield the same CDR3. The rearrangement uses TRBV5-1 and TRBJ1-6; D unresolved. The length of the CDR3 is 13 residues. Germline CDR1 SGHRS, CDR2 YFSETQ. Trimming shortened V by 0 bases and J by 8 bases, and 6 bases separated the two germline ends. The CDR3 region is CASSLGGDSPLHF. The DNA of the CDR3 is TGCGCCAGCAGCTTGGGCGGGGATTCACCCCTCCACTTT.

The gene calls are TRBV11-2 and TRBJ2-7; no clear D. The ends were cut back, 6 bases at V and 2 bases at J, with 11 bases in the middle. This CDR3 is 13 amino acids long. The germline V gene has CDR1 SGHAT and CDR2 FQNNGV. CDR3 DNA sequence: TGTGCCAGCAGGCGTGTAGGAGCCTACGAGCAGTACTTC. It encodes CASRRVGAYEQYF. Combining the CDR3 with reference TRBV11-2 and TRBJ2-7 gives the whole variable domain EAGVAQSPRYKIIEKRQSVAFWCNPISGHATLYWYQQILGQGPKLLIQFQNNGVVDDSQLPKDRFSAERLKGVDSTLKIQPAKLEDSAVYLCASRRVGAYEQYFGPGTRLTVT.

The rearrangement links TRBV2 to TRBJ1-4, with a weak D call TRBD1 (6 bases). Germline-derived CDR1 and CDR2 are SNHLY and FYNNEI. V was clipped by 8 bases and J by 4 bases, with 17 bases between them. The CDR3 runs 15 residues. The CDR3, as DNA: TGTGCCAGCGCATTACAGACAGGCCTTAATGAAAAACTGTTTTTT. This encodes CASALQTGLNEKLFF.

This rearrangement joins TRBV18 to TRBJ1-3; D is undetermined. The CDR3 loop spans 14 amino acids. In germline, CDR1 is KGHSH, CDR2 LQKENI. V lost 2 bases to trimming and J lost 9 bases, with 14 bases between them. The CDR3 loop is CASSPEVLRGTIYF. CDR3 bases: TGTGCCAGCTCACCAGAGGTGCTGCGCGGCACCATATATTTT.

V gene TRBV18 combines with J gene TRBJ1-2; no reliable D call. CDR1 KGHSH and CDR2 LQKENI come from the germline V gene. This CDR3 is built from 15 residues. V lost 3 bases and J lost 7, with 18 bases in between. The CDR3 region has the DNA TGTGCCAGCTCACCGAAGGGAGGACTTCGTGGTGGCTACACCTTC. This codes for CASSPKGGLRGGYTF.

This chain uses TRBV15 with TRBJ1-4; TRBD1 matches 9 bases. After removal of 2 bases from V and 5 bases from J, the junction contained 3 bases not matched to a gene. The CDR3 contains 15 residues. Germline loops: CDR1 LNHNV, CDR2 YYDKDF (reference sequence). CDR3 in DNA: TGTGCCACCAGCAGATCAGACAGGGGGAATGAAAAACTGTTTTTT. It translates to CATSRSDRGNEKLFF.

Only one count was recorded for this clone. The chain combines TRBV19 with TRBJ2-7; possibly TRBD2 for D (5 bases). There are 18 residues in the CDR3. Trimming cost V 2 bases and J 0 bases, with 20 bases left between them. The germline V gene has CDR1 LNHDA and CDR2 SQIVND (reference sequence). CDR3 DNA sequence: TGTGCCAGTAGTATATTCGGGCCAGATCCTGGGAGCTCCTACGAGCAGTACTTC. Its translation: CASSIFGPDPGSSYEQYF. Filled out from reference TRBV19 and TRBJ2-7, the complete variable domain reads DGGITQSPKYLFRKEGQNVTLSCEQNLNHDAMYWYRQDPGQGLRLIYYSQIVNDFQKGDIAEGYSVSREKKESFPLTVTSAQKNPTAFYLCASSIFGPDPGSSYEQYFGPGTRLTVT.

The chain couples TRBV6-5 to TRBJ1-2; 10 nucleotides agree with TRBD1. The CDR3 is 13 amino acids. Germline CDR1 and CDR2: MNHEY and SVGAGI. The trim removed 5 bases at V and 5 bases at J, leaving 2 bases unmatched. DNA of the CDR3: TGTGCCAGCAGTCGACAGGGGGCTTATGGCTACACCTTC. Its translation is CASSRQGAYGYTF.

CDR3 residues: CASSLGQGRVYNEQFF. The CDR3 DNA reads as TGTGCCAGCAGCTTGGGACAGGGAAGGGTCTACAATGAGCAGTTCTTC. The rearrangement uses TRBV5-5 and TRBJ2-1, with 7 positions matching TRBD1. The CDR3 contains 16 residues. The ends lost 0 bases at V and 3 bases at J; junction bases unmatched: 6. The germline gives CDR1 SGHKS, CDR2 YYEKEE (reference sequence).

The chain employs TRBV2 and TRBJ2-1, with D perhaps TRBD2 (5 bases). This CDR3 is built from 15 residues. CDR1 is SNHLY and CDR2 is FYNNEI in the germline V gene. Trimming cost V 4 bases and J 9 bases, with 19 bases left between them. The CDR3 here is CASSVPGEGTGEQFF. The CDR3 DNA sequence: TGTGCCAGCAGTGTACCCGGGGAAGGAACGGGTGAGCAGTTCTTC.

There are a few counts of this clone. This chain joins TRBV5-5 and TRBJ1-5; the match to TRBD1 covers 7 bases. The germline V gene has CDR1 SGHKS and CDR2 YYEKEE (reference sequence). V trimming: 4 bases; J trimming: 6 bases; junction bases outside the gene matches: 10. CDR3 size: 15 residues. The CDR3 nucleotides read TGTGCCAGCAGCGTGGTGGCAGGGGGGAGTCAGCCCCAGCATTTT. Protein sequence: CASSVVAGGSQPQHF. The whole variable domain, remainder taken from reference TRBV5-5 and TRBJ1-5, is DAGVTQSPTHLIKTRGQQVTLRCSPISGHKSVSWYQQVLGQGPQFIFQYYEKEERGRGNFPDRFSARQFPNYSSELNVNALLLGDSALYLCASSVVAGGSQPQHFGDGTRLSIL.

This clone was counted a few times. Here the CDR3 reads CASRSKETQYF. The CDR3 DNA is TGTGCCAGCAGATCAAAAGAGACCCAGTACTTC. The rearrangement joins TRBV11-2 to TRBJ2-5; D gene ambiguous. In germline, CDR1 is SGHAT, CDR2 FQNNGV. V gave up 6 bases and J gave up 3 bases, with 5 bases separating them. The CDR3 has 11 residues.

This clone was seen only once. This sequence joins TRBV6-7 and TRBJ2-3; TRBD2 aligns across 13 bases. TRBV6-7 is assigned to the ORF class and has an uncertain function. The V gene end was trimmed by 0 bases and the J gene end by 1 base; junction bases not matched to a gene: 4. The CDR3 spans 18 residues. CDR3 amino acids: CASSYSRGLAGCTDTQYF. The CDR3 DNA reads TGTGCCAGCAGTTACTCCCGGGGACTAGCGGGGTGCACAGATACGCAGTATTTT.

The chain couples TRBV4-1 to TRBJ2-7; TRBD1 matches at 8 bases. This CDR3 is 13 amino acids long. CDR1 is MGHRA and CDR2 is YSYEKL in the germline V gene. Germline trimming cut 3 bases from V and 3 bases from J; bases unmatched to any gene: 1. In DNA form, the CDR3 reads TGCGCCAGCAGCCATGACAGGGGCTACGAGCAGTACTTC. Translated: CASSHDRGYEQYF.

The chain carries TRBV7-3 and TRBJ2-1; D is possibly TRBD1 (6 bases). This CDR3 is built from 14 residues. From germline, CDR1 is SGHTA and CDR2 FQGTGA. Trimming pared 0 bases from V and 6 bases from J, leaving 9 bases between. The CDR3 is CASSLTRGGNEQFF. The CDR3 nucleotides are TGTGCCAGCAGCTTAACGAGAGGGGGCAATGAGCAGTTCTTC.

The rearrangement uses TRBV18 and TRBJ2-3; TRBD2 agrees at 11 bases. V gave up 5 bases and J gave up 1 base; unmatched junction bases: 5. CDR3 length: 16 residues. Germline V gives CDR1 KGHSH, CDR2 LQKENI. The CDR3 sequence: CASSKKTSGGTDTQYF. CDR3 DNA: TGTGCCAGCTCAAAAAAGACTAGCGGGGGCACAGATACGCAGTATTTT.

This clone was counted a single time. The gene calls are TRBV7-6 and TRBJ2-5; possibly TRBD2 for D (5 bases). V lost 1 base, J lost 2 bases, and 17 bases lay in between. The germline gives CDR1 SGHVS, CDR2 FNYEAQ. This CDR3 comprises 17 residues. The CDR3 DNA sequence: TGTGCCAGCAGCTTAGGCAGTCCAGCGGCAGTACAAGAGACCCAGTACTTC. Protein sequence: CASSLGSPAAVQETQYF.